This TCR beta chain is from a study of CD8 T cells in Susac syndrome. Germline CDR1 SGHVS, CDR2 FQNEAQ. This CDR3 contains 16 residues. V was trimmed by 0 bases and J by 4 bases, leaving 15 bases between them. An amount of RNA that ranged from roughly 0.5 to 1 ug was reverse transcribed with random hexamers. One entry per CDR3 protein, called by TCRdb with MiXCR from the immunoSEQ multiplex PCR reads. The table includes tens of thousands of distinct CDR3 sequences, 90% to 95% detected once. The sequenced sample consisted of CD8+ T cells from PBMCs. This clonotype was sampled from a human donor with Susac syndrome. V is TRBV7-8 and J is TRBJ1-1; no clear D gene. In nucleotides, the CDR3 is TGTGCCAGCAGCTTAGCCCCAGTAGGGTCTGCCACTGAAGCTTTCTTT. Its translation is CASSLAPVGSATEAFF.